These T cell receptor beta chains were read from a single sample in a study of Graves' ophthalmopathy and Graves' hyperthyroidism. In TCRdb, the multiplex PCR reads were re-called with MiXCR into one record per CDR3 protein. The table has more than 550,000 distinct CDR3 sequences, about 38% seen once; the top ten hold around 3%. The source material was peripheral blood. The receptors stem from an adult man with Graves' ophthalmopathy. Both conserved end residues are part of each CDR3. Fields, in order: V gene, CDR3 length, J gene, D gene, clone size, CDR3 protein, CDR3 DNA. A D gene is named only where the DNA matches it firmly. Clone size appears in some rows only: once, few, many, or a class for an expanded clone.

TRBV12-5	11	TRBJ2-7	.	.	CASGTQYEQYF	TGTGCTAGTGGGACCCAATACGAGCAGTACTTC
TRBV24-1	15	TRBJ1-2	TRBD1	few	CATSDGPGQSSGYTF	TGTGCCACCAGTGATGGACCGGGACAGAGTTCGGGCTACACCTTC
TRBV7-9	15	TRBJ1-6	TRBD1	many	CASSSPGTGGGPLHF	TGTGCCAGCAGCTCGCCCGGGACAGGGGGAGGACCCCTCCACTTT
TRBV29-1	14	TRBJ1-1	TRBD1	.	CSVALLTGGAEAFF	TGCAGCGTTGCCTTATTGACAGGGGGGGCTGAAGCTTTCTTT
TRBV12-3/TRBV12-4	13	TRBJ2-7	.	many	CASGWDGGYEQYF	TGTGCCAGCGGCTGGGACGGAGGTTACGAGCAGTACTTC
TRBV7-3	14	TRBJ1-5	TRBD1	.	CASSKRTGGQPQHF	TGTGCCAGCAGCAAAAGGACAGGGGGACAGCCCCAGCATTTT
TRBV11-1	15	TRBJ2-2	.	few	CASSQVQGYTGELFF	TGTGCCAGCAGCCAAGTTCAAGGGTACACCGGGGAGCTGTTTTTT
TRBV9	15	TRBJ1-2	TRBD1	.	CASSISEQGYYGYTF	TGTGCCAGCAGCATATCGGAACAGGGGTACTATGGCTACACCTTC
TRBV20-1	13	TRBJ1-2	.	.	CSAKPGQGHGYTF	TGCAGTGCTAAACCGGGTCAGGGTCATGGCTACACCTTC
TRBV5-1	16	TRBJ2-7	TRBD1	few	CASSLVQGAAGYEQYF	TGCGCCAGCAGCTTGGTTCAGGGGGCAGCTGGCTACGAGCAGTACTTC
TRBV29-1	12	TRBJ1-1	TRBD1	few	CSLTGGNTEAFF	TGCAGCTTGACAGGGGGGAACACTGAAGCTTTCTTT
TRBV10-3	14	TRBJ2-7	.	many	CAISPNSQGYEQYF	TGTGCCATCAGTCCGAATTCACAGGGCTACGAGCAGTACTTC
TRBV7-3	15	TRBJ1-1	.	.	CASSQNSGRNTEAFF	TGCGCCAGCAGCCAAAACTCCGGACGGAACACTGAAGCTTTCTTT
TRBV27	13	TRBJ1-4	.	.	CASSPEQGGKLFF	TGTGCCAGCAGTCCCGAACAGGGAGGTAAACTGTTTTTT
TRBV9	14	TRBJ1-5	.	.	CASSRVSSNQPQHF	TGCGCCAGCAGCCGGGTTTCAAGCAATCAGCCCCAGCATTTT
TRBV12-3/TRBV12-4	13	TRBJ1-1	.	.	CASSFQGNSEAFF	TGTGCCAGCAGTTTTCAGGGAAATTCCGAAGCTTTCTTT
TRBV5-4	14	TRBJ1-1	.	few	CASSRDLMNTEAFF	TGTGCCAGCAGTCGGGACTTAATGAACACTGAAGCTTTCTTT
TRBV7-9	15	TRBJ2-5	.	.	CASSPTGTEFETQYF	TGTGCTAGCAGCCCAACAGGGACGGAATTCGAGACCCAGTACTTC
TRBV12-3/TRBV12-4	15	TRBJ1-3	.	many	CASSRDVGVGNTIYF	TGTGCCAGCAGCCGTGATGTGGGGGTGGGTAACACCATATATTTT
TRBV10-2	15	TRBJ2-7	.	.	CASSEAHTGSYEQYF	TGTGCCAGCAGTGAAGCGCATACAGGCTCCTACGAGCAGTACTTC
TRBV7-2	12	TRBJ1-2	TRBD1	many	CASSPDRVGYTF	TGTGCCAGCAGCCCCGACAGGGTTGGCTACACCTTC
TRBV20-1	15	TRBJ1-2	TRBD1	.	CSAREGEGAIYGYTF	TGCAGTGCTAGAGAGGGAGAGGGGGCGATCTATGGCTACACCTTC
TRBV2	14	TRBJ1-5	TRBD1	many	CASRGTGGNQPQHF	TGTGCCAGCAGGGGAACAGGGGGCAATCAGCCCCAGCATTTT
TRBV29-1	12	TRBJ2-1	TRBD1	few	CSVEYRGNEQFF	TGCAGCGTTGAATACAGGGGTAATGAGCAGTTCTTC
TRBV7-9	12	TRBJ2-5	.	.	CASSPTGQTQYF	TGTGCCAGCAGCCCGACAGGCCAGACCCAGTACTTC
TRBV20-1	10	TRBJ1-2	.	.	CSAFYYGYTF	TGCAGTGCCTTTTACTATGGCTACACCTTC
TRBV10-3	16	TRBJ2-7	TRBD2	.	CASSRYSSGGKEEQYF	TGTGCCAGCTCACGGTATAGTAGCGGGGGGAAAGAGGAGCAGTACTTC